Following are 10 T cell receptor beta chains from one sample sequenced in a study of beta chain features in type 1 diabetes (dated by TCRdb to the late 2010s). The protocol used for the library was the immunoSEQ multiplex PCR assay. The High Capacity cDNA Reverse Transcription Kit was used to reverse transcribe all of the isolated RNA, meaning that expressed TCRB transcripts were what got sequenced. Not all clones reach the TCRdb copy of this immuneACCESS table, which keeps in-frame sequences only. Checked studies attribute under half of the gap to unresolved V genes and leave the rest unexplained. The sample contains 860,000 or so clones, 15% to 20% of them found a single time. 0.023% of the sample is in the top ten clones. Input material: naive CD4+ T cells from blood. The cell subset or site label corresponds to: true naive CD4+ T cells. The receptor source for this set is a young woman in good health.

The genes are TRBV7-9 and TRBJ1-5, with no clear D. The CDR3 loop spans 16 amino acids. V lost 5 bases and J lost 11, with 25 bases in between. The V gene's germline CDR1 is SEHNR and CDR2 FQNEAQ (reference sequence). The CDR3 region has the DNA TGTGCCAGCAGCCCCATCGGAGAGCCGTCGGTCCGGGCCCAGCATTTT. Its translation is CASSPIGEPSVRAQHF.

The chain combines TRBV18 with TRBJ2-5, with D possibly matching TRBD1 (5 bases). This CDR3 comprises 17 residues. CDR1 and CDR2 (germline): KGHSH, LQKENI. The ends were cut back, 0 bases at V and 0 bases at J, with 14 bases in the middle. The CDR3 loop is CASSPPFGRENQETQYF. In nucleotides, the CDR3 is TGTGCCAGCTCACCACCGTTTGGCAGGGAAAACCAAGAGACCCAGTACTTC. Full variable domain (remainder filled in from reference TRBV18 and TRBJ2-5): NAGVMQNPRHLVRRRGQEARLRCSPMKGHSHVYWYRQLPEEGLKFMVYLQKENIIDESGMPKERFSAEFPKEGPSILRIQQVVRGDSAAYFCASSPPFGRENQETQYFGPGTRLLVL.

This clone turned up a few times. The chain links TRBV29-1 to TRBJ2-1; 9 bases fit TRBD1. The V segment lost 5 bases and the J segment 8 bases; nucleotides outside the gene matches: 13. Germline CDR1 and CDR2: SQVTM and ANQGSEA. This CDR3 is 15 amino acids long. CDR3 sequence: CSVTGTGKSPDEQFF. The CDR3, as DNA: TGCAGCGTTACCGGGACAGGGAAGAGTCCAGATGAGCAGTTCTTC.

The chain is built from TRBV6-5 and TRBJ1-2; no clear D gene. Looked up from germline, CDR1 is MNHEY and CDR2 is SVGAGI. V was cut by 0 bases and J by 4 bases, with 9 bases left in between. CDR3 length: 14 amino acids. The CDR3 nucleotides read TGTGCCAGCAGTTACTCAGGTCCCTTCTATGGCTACACCTTC. Its protein is CASSYSGPFYGYTF.

J is TRBJ1-5 and V is TRBV19; D perhaps matches TRBD1 (6 bases). The ends were cut back, 3 bases at V and 5 bases at J, with 17 bases in the middle. Germline V gene lookup returns CDR1 LNHDA and CDR2 SQIVND (reference sequence). There are 16 residues in the CDR3. CDR3 in amino acids: CASSMGGLPGDQPQHF. In nucleotides, the CDR3 is TGTGCCAGTAGTATGGGGGGCCTACCGGGTGATCAGCCCCAGCATTTT. The full variable domain, rest sourced from reference TRBV19 and TRBJ1-5, is DGGITQSPKYLFRKEGQNVTLSCEQNLNHDAMYWYRQDPGQGLRLIYYSQIVNDFQKGDIAEGYSVSREKKESFPLTVTSAQKNPTAFYLCASSMGGLPGDQPQHFGDGTRLSIL.

This clone was seen more than once but under ten times. This chain connects TRBV7-9 to TRBJ2-1, with 7 bases fitting TRBD2. V shed 0 bases, J shed 6 bases, and the junction held 2 bases outside the gene matches. This CDR3 has 14 residues. Germline-derived CDR1 and CDR2 are SEHNR and FQNEAQ (reference sequence). CDR3 loop: CASSLAGGRNEQFF. The CDR3 DNA reads as TGTGCCAGCAGCTTAGCGGGAGGGCGCAATGAGCAGTTCTTC.

This clone came up a few times. The identical CDR3 is also encoded by other nucleotide sequences in the sample. V gene TRBV28 combines with J gene TRBJ2-7; the match to TRBD2 covers 10 bases. Unmatched junction bases numbered 1, after V lost 8 bases and J lost 3 bases. Germline V CDR1 and CDR2: MDHEN, SYDVKM. The CDR3 extends over 12 amino acids. CDR3 residues: CASRLAGYEQYF. CDR3 nucleotides: TGTGCCAGCCGACTAGCGGGCTACGAGCAGTACTTC. The full variable domain, in which reference TRBV28 and TRBJ2-7 provide the parts outside the CDR3, is DVKVTQSSRYLVKRTGEKVFLECVQDMDHENMFWYRQDPGLGLRLIYFSYDVKMKEKGDIPEGYSVSREKKERFSLILESASTNQTSMYLCASRLAGYEQYFGPGTRLTVT.

This clone was observed a few times. The chain carries TRBV10-3 and TRBJ2-3, with D perhaps given as TRBD1 or TRBD2 (5 bases each). CDR1 and CDR2 (germline): ENHRY, SYGVKD. V was shortened by 10 bases and J by 13 bases, with 30 bases between the two germline ends. This CDR3 contains 15 residues. The chain's CDR3 is CATLDGTTQNTQEYF. The CDR3, as DNA: TGTGCCACCCTCGACGGGACCACCCAAAATACACAGGAGTATTTT.

This clone was seen only a few times. The rearrangement links TRBV10-3 to TRBJ2-5, with 7 nucleotides matching TRBD2. Germline V gene lookup returns CDR1 ENHRY and CDR2 SYGVKD. The CDR3 has 13 residues. Unmatched junction bases numbered 3, after V lost 4 bases and J lost 4 bases. CDR3 amino acids: CAISGTSSETQYF. CDR3 sequence (DNA): TGTGCCATCAGTGGGACTAGTTCAGAGACCCAGTACTTC.

The chain uses TRBV27 and TRBJ1-1, with unresolved D. The germline V and J ends were trimmed by 6 bases and 1 base, with 15 bases remaining between them. Germline V gene sequence: CDR1 MNHEY, CDR2 SMNVEV (reference sequence). The CDR3 sequence is 15 residues long. CDR3 sequence (DNA): TGTGCCAGCAGCTCCCCGTCCAAGTGGAACACTGAAGCTTTCTTT. Translated: CASSSPSKWNTEAFF.